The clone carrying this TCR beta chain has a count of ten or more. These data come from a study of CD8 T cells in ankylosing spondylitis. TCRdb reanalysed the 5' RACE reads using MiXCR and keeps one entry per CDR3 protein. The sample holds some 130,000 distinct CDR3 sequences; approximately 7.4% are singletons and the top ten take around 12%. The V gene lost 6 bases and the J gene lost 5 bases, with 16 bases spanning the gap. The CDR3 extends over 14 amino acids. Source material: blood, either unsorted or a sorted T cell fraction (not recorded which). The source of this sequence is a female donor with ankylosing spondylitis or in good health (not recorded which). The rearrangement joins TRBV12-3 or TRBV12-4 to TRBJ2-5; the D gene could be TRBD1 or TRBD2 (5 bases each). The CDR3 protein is CASSRVWDRETQYF. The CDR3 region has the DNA TGTGCCAGCAGCCGAGTGTGGGACCGGGAGACCCAGTACTTC.